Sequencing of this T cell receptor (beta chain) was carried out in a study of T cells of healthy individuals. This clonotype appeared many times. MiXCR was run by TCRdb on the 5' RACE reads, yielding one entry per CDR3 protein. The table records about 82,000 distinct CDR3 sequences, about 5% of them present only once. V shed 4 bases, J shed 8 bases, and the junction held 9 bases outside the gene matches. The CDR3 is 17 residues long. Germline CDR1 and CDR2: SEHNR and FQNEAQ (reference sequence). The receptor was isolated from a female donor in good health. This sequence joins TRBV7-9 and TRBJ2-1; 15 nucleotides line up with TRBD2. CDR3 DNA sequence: TGTGCCAGCAGCTCCCGGACTAGCGGGAGGGCCGGGGATGAGCAGTTCTTC. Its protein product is CASSSRTSGRAGDEQFF.